These 29 T cell receptor beta chains share one sample of origin, sequenced in a study of molecular identifiers for immune sequencing clone quantification (dated by TCRdb to 2017 to 2018). The receptor library was made with PCR. The sequencer listed for this sample is Illumina HiSeq 4000. TCRdb reran the public reads through fastp at Q25 and MiXCR, keeping productive beta chains. Rows merge per CDR3 protein into single entries with the most common DNA and genes. In all, the sample holds about 640,000 distinct CDR3 sequences, and 15% to 20% of those were seen once. The ten largest clones represent 0.85% of the sample. The sample was naive CD8+ T cells from blood, with Jurkat cell RNA spiked in. Reading the label with the study, this specimen's cell subset or site is: FACS-sorted CD8+CD4-CCR7+CD45RA+ naive T cells. These receptors were collected from a human donor in good health. Some libraries in this study had Jurkat cell RNA spiked in.

As to this clonotype: Its ends do not fully match the called genes, so a read error is possible. CDR3 coding DNA: TGTGCCAGTAGTATAGATGGTCGGTTTGGACAGCCGGACTTC. This sequence encodes CASSIDGRFGQPDF. The rearrangement uses TRBV19 and TRBJ2-4; perhaps TRBD1 as D (6 bases). This CDR3 has 14 amino acids. Germline V gene sequence: CDR1 LNHDA, CDR2 SQIVND (reference sequence). The entire variable domain, with the rest obtained from reference TRBV19 and TRBJ2-4, is as follows: DGGITQSPKYLFRKEGQNVTLSCEQNLNHDAMYWYRQDPGQGLRLIYYSQIVNDFQKGDIAEGYSVSREKKESFPLTVTSAQKNPTAFYLCASSIDGRFGQPDFGAGTRLSVL.

This clonotype was seen only a few times. This sequence joins TRBV20-1 and TRBJ2-7; the match to TRBD2 covers 13 bases. Germline trimming cut 5 bases from V and 1 base from J; bases unmatched to any gene: 5. Per the germline V gene, CDR1 is DFQATT and CDR2 is SNEGSKA (reference sequence). The CDR3 has 15 amino acids. CDR3 sequence reads: CSARTSGGLSYEQYF. CDR3 sequence (DNA): TGCAGTGCTCGGACTAGCGGGGGCCTTTCCTACGAGCAGTACTTC.

The chain employs TRBV5-4 and TRBJ2-2, with 8 positions matching TRBD2. The CDR3 consists of 13 residues. Germline CDR1 SGHNT, CDR2 YYREEE (reference sequence). V shed 4 bases, J shed 9 bases, and the junction held 5 bases outside the gene matches. The CDR3 nucleotides are TGTGCCAGCAGCCCGGGAGGGGCCTGGGAGCTGTTTTTT. Amino acid sequence: CASSPGGAWELFF.

This chain uses TRBV24-1 with TRBJ2-2; perhaps TRBD1 as D (6 bases). The CDR3 is 18 amino acids. Germline V gene data show CDR1 as KGHDR and CDR2 as SFDVKD. V lost 2 bases, J lost 2 bases, and 17 bases lay in between. The CDR3 loop reads CATSDSPGEHINTGELFF. As DNA, the CDR3 is TGTGCCACCAGTGATTCTCCAGGGGAGCACATAAACACCGGGGAGCTGTTTTTT.

The gene calls are TRBV19 and TRBJ2-5; perhaps D is TRBD1 or TRBD2 (6 bases each). CDR1 is LNHDA and CDR2 is SQIVND in the germline V gene (reference sequence). The CDR3 covers 15 residues. V dropped 1 base and J dropped 4 bases, with 13 bases sitting between them. The CDR3 DNA is TGTGCCAGTAGTATAGCGATAACGGGGGCAGAGACCCAGTACTTC. Residues: CASSIAITGAETQYF.

This clonotype was recorded at least ten times. The chain couples TRBV2 to TRBJ1-1; no definite D call. Germline CDR1 reads SNHLY; CDR2 reads FYNNEI. V shed 6 bases and J shed 0 bases, with 11 bases lying between them. The CDR3 consists of 14 residues. The DNA of the CDR3 is TGTGCCAGCAGGACGGACCCGATGAACACTGAAGCTTTCTTT. Its translation is CASRTDPMNTEAFF.

As regards this clonotype: Just one base apart from a much larger clone, this may be a read error. The chain joins TRBV25-1 to TRBJ2-7; the D gene is possibly TRBD2 (6 bases). The CDR3 has 14 amino acids. Germline CDR1 MGHDK, CDR2 SYGVNS. CDR3 nucleotide sequence: TGTGCCAGCAGTGAATCGGGGGAGGCCTACGGGCAGTACTTC. As protein: CASSESGEAYGQYF.

The genes are TRBV3-1 and TRBJ2-7; 12 bases align to TRBD2. This CDR3 is 18 amino acids long. Germline V CDR1 and CDR2: LGHDT, YNNKEL (reference sequence). Germline trimming cut 0 bases from V and 7 bases from J; bases unmatched to any gene: 13. In DNA form, the CDR3 reads TGTGCCAGCAGCCAAGATCTGGTGCTAGCGGGAGGGCCGGGGGAGCAGTACTTC. Translating it yields CASSQDLVLAGGPGEQYF.

This clonotype has at least ten counts. The chain employs TRBV5-1 and TRBJ1-2, with D tentatively TRBD1 (5 bases). CDR1 is SGHRS and CDR2 is YFSETQ in the germline V gene. The CDR3 is 13 residues long. Deletions cut 3 bases from V and 8 bases from J, with 14 bases between. The CDR3 nucleotides read TGCGCCAGCAGCTCCGACAGTACGCGAGGCTACACCTTC. This gives the protein CASSSDSTRGYTF.

Comment on this clonotype: This may come from a read error, since a much larger clone is one base off. The chain carries TRBV28 and TRBJ2-7, with TRBD2 identical over 11 bases. Germline values: CDR1 MDHEN, CDR2 SYDVKM. The CDR3 loop spans 15 amino acids. Trimming cost V 5 bases and J 6 bases; bases outside gene matches: 9. CDR3 sequence reads: CASSDPGLAEFEQYF. CDR3 in DNA: TGTGCCAGCAGTGACCCGGGACTAGCGGAGTTCGAGCAGTACTTC.

This clonotype came up many times. CDR3 sequence (DNA): TGCAGCGTTGAAGTGTCGACATCCAACACCGGGGAGCTGTTTTTT. Translated, it gives CSVEVSTSNTGELFF. V gene TRBV29-1 combines with J gene TRBJ2-2, with no clear D. Between the trimmed V and J ends, which lost 1 base and 2 bases, there was a span of 11 bases. Germline values: CDR1 SQVTM, CDR2 ANQGSEA. The CDR3 has 15 residues.

This clonotype has at least ten counts. The chain is built from TRBV4-2 and TRBJ2-2; 9 nucleotides agree with TRBD2. The CDR3 is made up of 18 amino acids. CDR1 is LGHNA and CDR2 is YNFKEQ in the germline V gene. V lost 5 bases to trimming and J lost 3 bases; unmatched junction nucleotides: 13. CDR3 DNA sequence: TGTGCCAGCAGCTGGCTAGCCTCGGGACTAGCAGACACCGGGGAGCTGTTTTTT. It codes for CASSWLASGLADTGELFF.

Remarks on this clonotype: Being one base from a much bigger clone, this may be a read error. The V and J genes are TRBV20-1 and TRBJ2-7; 9 bases agree with TRBD2. Germline CDR1 reads DFQATT; CDR2 reads SNEGSKA (reference sequence). The CDR3 consists of 17 residues. The CDR3 DNA is TGCAATGCTAGAGTGCGAGGAGCGGGAGGTTCCTCCTACGAGCAGTACTTC. Amino acid sequence: CNARVRGAGGSSYEQYF.

This clonotype was counted at least ten times. The chain employs TRBV24-1 and TRBJ2-5; TRBD2 might be the D (6 bases). V lost 3 bases and J 2 bases, leaving 15 bases between the germline ends. There are 16 residues in the CDR3. CDR1 is KGHDR, CDR2 SFDVKD, per germline. The CDR3 loop is CATSDPTRGTQETQYF. The CDR3 coding sequence is TGTGCCACCAGTGATCCCACCCGGGGGACTCAAGAGACCCAGTACTTC.

The table lists this clonotype with a few counts. V and J are TRBV30 and TRBJ1-1; tentatively, D is TRBD1 (5 bases). Germline-derived CDR1 and CDR2 are GTSNPN and SVGIG (reference sequence). This CDR3 is built from 13 residues. Trimming stripped 4 bases from V and 0 bases from J, with 9 bases between. Written as DNA, the CDR3 is TGTGCCTGGACGGTAGGGGTGAACACTGAAGCTTTCTTT. Protein product: CAWTVGVNTEAFF.

This clonotype was detected only a few times. CDR3 sequence reads: CASSQDLLDRGSVDYGYTF. The CDR3 bases are TGCGCCAGCAGCCAAGATCTGCTGGACAGGGGCTCCGTGGACTATGGCTACACCTTC. The rearrangement links TRBV4-3 to TRBJ1-2; 9 bases map to TRBD1. V lost 0 bases to trimming and J lost 3 bases; unmatched junction nucleotides: 14. This CDR3 region has 19 residues. Germline V gene data show CDR1 as LGHNA and CDR2 as YSLEER.

The J gene is TRBJ2-5, the V gene TRBV27; 9 positions match TRBD2. Trimming removed 5 bases from V and 3 bases from J; junction bases left unmatched: 10. In germline, CDR1 is MNHEY, CDR2 SMNVEV (reference sequence). The CDR3 consists of 16 residues. CDR3: CASSHTRGGNKETQYF. The CDR3 nucleotides read TGTGCCAGCAGTCATACGCGGGGGGGAAATAAAGAGACCCAGTACTTC.

This clonotype was seen ten or more times. This chain joins TRBV20-1 and TRBJ2-4; 7 positions agree with TRBD2. V lost 1 base, J lost 4 bases, and 7 bases stayed unmatched. The CDR3 runs to 15 residues. The V gene's germline CDR1 is DFQATT and CDR2 SNEGSKA (reference sequence). The CDR3 here is CSARGAGELKNIQYF. Here the CDR3 DNA reads TGCAGTGCTAGAGGTGCGGGGGAGTTAAAAAACATTCAGTACTTC.

The V and J genes are TRBV7-9 and TRBJ1-2, with D possibly TRBD1 on 5 matching bases. V lost 5 bases, J lost 7 bases, and 11 bases lay in between. The CDR3 spans 12 residues. The germline V gene encodes CDR1 SEHNR and CDR2 FQNEAQ (reference sequence). CDR3 loop: CASSHQGVGYTF. The CDR3, as DNA: TGTGCCAGCAGCCATCAGGGTGTTGGCTACACCTTC.

This clonotype came up many times. J is TRBJ2-1 and V is TRBV27, with unresolved D. This CDR3 spans 14 amino acids. Germline V lookup: CDR1 MNHEY, CDR2 SMNVEV (reference sequence). Trimming cost V 3 bases and J 0 bases, with 6 bases left between them. CDR3 DNA sequence: TGTGCCAGCAGTTTCACAGCCTCCTACAATGAGCAGTTCTTC. Its translation: CASSFTASYNEQFF.

This clonotype occurred many times. V and J are TRBV18 and TRBJ1-1; D gene uncertain. CDR1 is KGHSH, CDR2 LQKENI, per germline. The ends were cut back, 0 bases at V and 9 bases at J, with 17 bases in the middle. This CDR3 has 15 residues. CDR3 protein: CASSPPGSDQGQAFF. As DNA, the CDR3 is TGTGCCAGCTCACCACCGGGCTCGGACCAAGGGCAAGCTTTCTTT.

This clonotype has just a few counts. The J gene is TRBJ2-1, the V gene TRBV4-3; 12 bases map to TRBD2. This CDR3 has 16 amino acids. Germline V gives CDR1 LGHNA, CDR2 YSLEER. The trim removed 4 bases at V and 7 bases at J, leaving 8 bases unmatched. Here the CDR3 reads CASSLDLAGGLNEQFF. In DNA, the CDR3 is TGCGCCAGCAGCCTGGATCTAGCGGGGGGGTTAAATGAGCAGTTCTTC.

This clonotype was found a few times. A much larger clone differs by one base, so this may be a read error. This rearrangement joins TRBV5-4 to TRBJ2-7; D is undetermined. Trimming stripped 0 bases from V and 6 bases from J, with 7 bases between. This CDR3 comprises 12 residues. The germline gives CDR1 SGHNT, CDR2 YYREEE (reference sequence). This CDR3 reads CASSLERREQYF. DNA for the CDR3: TGTGCCAGCAGCTTGGAGAGGCGCGAGCAGTACTTC. Full variable domain (outside the CDR3, taken from reference TRBV5-4 and TRBJ2-7): ETGVTQSPTHLIKTRGQQVTLRCSSQSGHNTVSWYQQALGQGPQFIFQYYREEENGRGNFPPRFSGLQFPNYSSELNVNALELDDSALYLCASSLERREQYFGPGTRLTVT.

The chain employs TRBV6-4 and TRBJ2-5, with TRBD1 matching 8 bases. Trimming took 8 bases from V and 0 from J; bases not matched to a gene: 5. Germline CDR1 and CDR2: MRHNA and SNTAGT. This CDR3 region has 14 residues. The CDR3 coding sequence is TGTGCCAGCGGGGACAGGAACTACCAAGAGACCCAGTACTTC. Encoded protein: CASGDRNYQETQYF.

This clonotype occurred many times. The rearrangement joins TRBV5-6 to TRBJ2-3; perhaps D is TRBD1 or TRBD2 (5 bases each). The germline V gene has CDR1 SGHDT and CDR2 YYEEEE. CDR3 length: 15 residues. V lost 4 bases, J lost 2 bases, and 14 bases lay in between. CDR3 sequence: CASSSVRGLTDTQYF. CDR3 sequence (DNA): TGTGCCAGCAGCAGCGTGAGGGGCCTCACAGATACGCAGTATTTT.

The chain uses TRBV14 and TRBJ2-1; tentatively, D is TRBD1 (6 bases). V lost 0 bases and J 4 bases, leaving 16 bases between the germline ends. CDR1 SGHDN and CDR2 FVKESK come from the germline V gene. The CDR3 spans 17 residues. The CDR3 loop is CASSQEPVIQGYNEQFF. CDR3 DNA: TGTGCCAGCAGCCAAGAACCGGTTATCCAGGGGTACAATGAGCAGTTCTTC.

In regard to this clonotype: A single base separates this from a much larger clone, so it may be a read error. The V gene is TRBV9, the J gene TRBJ2-1; TRBD1 is a possible D gene (6 bases). This CDR3 has 16 amino acids. Germline V lookup: CDR1 SGDLS, CDR2 YYNGEE. The CDR3 sequence is CASSTEGTSSYNEQLF. CDR3 coding DNA: TGTGCCAGCAGCACAGAAGGGACAAGCTCCTACAATGAGCAGCTCTTC. Full variable domain (rest looked up from reference TRBV9 and TRBJ2-1): DSGVTQTPKHLITATGQRVTLRCSPRSGDLSVYWYQQSLDQGLQFLIQYYNGEERAKGNILERFSAQQFPDLHSELNLSSLELGDSALYFCASSTEGTSSYNEQLFGPGTRLTVL.

V usage is TRBV24-1 and J usage is TRBJ2-3; no clear D. Germline V lookup: CDR1 KGHDR, CDR2 SFDVKD. Trimming cost V 2 bases and J 0 bases, with 14 bases left between them. The CDR3 has 17 amino acids. The CDR3 nucleotides are TGTGCCACCAGTGATTCCCGGGTTCCCGCTAGCACAGATACGCAGTATTTT. Protein sequence: CATSDSRVPASTDTQYF.

Concerning this clonotype: This could be a read error, since a much larger clone is one nucleotide away. This rearrangement joins TRBV7-9 to TRBJ1-1; D call uncertain. Trimming left V 8 bases short and J 7 bases short, with 8 bases between. CDR3 length equals 10 residues. Per germline, CDR1 SEHNR and CDR2 FQNEAQ (reference sequence). The CDR3 DNA is TGTGCCAGCGAGGGTCGTGAAGCTTTCTTT. Protein: CASEGREAFF.